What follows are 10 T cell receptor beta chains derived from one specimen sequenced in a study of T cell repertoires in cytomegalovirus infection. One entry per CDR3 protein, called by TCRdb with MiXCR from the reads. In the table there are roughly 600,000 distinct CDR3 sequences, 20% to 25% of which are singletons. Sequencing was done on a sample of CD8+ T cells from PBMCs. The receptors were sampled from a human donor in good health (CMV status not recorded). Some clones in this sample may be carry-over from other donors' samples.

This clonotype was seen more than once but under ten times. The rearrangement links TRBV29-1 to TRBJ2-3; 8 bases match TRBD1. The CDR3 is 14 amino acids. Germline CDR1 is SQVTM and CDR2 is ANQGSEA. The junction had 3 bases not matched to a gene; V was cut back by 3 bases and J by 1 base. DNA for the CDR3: TGCAGCGTTGAGACAGGGGTGGGCACAGATACGCAGTATTTT. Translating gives CSVETGVGTDTQYF.

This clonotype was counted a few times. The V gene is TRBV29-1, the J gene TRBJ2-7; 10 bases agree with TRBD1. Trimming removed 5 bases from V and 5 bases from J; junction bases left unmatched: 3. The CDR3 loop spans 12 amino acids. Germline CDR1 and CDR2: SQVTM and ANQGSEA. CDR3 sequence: CSVRTGGNEQYV. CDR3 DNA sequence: TGCAGCGTTCGGACAGGGGGTAACGAGCAGTACGTC.

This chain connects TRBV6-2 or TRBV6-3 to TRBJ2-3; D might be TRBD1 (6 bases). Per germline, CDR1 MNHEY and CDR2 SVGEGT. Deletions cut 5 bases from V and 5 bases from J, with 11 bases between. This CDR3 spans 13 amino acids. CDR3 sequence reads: CASSLRQEDTQYF. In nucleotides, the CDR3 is TGTGCCAGCAGTCTGAGACAGGAAGATACGCAGTATTTT.

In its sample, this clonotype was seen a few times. CDR3 residues: CASGLLGGNTGELFF. The DNA of the CDR3 is TGTGCTAGTGGTTTGCTAGGGGGGAACACCGGGGAGCTGTTTTTT. V usage is TRBV12-5 and J usage is TRBJ2-2, with D possibly matching TRBD1 (6 bases). Germline V CDR1 and CDR2: LGHNT, FRNRAP. The V and J ends lost 2 bases and 1 base respectively, with 8 bases between them. The CDR3 covers 15 residues.

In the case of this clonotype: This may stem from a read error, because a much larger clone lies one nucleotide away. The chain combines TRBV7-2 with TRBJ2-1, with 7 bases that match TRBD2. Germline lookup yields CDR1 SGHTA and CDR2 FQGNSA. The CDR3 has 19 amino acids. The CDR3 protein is CASSLTYPGGIRPDNGQFF. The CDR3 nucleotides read TGTGCCAGCAGCTTAACATACCCGGGAGGAATTCGCCCGGACAATGGGCAGTTCTTC.

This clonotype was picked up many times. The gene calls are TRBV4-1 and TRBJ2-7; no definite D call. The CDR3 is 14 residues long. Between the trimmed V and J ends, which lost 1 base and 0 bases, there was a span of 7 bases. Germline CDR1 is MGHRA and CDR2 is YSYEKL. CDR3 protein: CASSQGRSSYEQYF. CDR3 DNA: TGCGCCAGCAGCCAAGGAAGATCCTCCTACGAGCAGTACTTC.

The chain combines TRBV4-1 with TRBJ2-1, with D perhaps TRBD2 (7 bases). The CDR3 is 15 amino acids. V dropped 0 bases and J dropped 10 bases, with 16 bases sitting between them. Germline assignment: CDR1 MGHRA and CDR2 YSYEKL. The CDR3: CASSQDWGGLGEQFF. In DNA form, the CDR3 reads TGCGCCAGCAGCCAAGATTGGGGGGGGCTGGGGGAGCAGTTCTTC.

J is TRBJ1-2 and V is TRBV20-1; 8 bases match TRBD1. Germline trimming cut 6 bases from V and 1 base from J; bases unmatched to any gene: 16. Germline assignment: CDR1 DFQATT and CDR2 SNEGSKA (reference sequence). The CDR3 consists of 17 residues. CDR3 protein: CSAIDRGREGVNYGYTF. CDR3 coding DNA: TGCAGTGCCATTGACAGGGGCCGAGAGGGGGTTAACTATGGCTACACCTTC.

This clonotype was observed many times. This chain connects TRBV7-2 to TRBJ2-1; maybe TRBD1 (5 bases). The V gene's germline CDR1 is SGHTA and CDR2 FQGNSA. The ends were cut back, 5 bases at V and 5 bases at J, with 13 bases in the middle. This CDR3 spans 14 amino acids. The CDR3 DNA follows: TGTGCCAGCAGCCCCCAGGGCATACACAATGAGCAGTTCTTC. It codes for CASSPQGIHNEQFF.

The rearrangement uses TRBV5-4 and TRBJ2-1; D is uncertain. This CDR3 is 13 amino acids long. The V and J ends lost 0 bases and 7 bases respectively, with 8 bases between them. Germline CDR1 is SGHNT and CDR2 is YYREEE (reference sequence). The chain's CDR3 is CASSLALVNEQFF. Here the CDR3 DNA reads TGTGCCAGCAGCTTGGCCTTAGTTAATGAGCAGTTCTTC. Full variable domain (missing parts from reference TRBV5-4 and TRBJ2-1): ETGVTQSPTHLIKTRGQQVTLRCSSQSGHNTVSWYQQALGQGPQFIFQYYREEENGRGNFPPRFSGLQFPNYSSELNVNALELDDSALYLCASSLALVNEQFFGPGTRLTVL.